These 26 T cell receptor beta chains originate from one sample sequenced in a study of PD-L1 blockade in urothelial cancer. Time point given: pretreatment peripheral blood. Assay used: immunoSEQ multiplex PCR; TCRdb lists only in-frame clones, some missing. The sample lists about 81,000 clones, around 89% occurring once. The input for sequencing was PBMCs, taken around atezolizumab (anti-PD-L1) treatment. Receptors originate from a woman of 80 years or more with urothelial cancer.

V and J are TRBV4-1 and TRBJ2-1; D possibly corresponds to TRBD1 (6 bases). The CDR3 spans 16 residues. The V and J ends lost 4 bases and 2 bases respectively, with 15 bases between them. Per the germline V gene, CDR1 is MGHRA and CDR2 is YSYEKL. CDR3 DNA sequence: TGCGCCAGCAGCCGTTGGAGCGGACAGACCTACAATGAGCAGTTCTTC. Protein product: CASSRWSGQTYNEQFF.

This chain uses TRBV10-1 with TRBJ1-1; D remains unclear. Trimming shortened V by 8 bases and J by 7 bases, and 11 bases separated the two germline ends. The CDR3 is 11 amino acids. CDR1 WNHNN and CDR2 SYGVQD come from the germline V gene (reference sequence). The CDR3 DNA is TGCGCCAGCTCCCTGCGGGTTGAAGCTTTCTTT. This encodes CASSLRVEAFF.

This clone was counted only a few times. Here the CDR3 DNA reads TGTGCCAGCAGCTTCCTCTCCGGGGAGCTGTTTTTT. Translated, it gives CASSFLSGELFF. The chain has TRBV7-9 and TRBJ2-2; D remains ambiguous. Per the germline V gene, CDR1 is SEHNR and CDR2 is FQNEAQ (reference sequence). V was cut by 3 bases and J by 6 bases, with 5 bases left in between. The CDR3 covers 12 residues.

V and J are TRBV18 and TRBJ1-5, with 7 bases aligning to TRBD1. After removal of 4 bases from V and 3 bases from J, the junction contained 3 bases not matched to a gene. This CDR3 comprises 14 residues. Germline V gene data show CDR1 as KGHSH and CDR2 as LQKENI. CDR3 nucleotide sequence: TGTGCCAGCTCACAGGGGGCCGACAATCAGCCCCAGCATTTT. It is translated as CASSQGADNQPQHF.

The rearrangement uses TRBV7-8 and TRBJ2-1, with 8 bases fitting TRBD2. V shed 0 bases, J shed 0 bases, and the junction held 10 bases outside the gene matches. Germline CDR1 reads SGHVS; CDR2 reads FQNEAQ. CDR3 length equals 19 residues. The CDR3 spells CASSLAVASGSSSYNEQFF. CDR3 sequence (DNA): TGTGCCAGCAGCTTAGCGGTCGCTAGCGGGTCTAGCTCCTACAATGAGCAGTTCTTC.

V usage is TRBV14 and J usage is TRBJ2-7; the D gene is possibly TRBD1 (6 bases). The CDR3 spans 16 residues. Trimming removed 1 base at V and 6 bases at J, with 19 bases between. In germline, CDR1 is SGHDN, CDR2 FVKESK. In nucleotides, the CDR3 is TGTGCCAGCAGCCAAGTGGTATCAGGGGCAGTACGCGAGCAGTACTTC. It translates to CASSQVVSGAVREQYF. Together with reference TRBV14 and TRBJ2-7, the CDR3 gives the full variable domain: EAGVTQFPSHSVIEKGQTVTLRCDPISGHDNLYWYRRVMGKEIKFLLHFVKESKQDESGMPNNRFLAERTGGTYSTLKVQPAELEDSGVYFCASSQVVSGAVREQYFGPGTRLTVT.

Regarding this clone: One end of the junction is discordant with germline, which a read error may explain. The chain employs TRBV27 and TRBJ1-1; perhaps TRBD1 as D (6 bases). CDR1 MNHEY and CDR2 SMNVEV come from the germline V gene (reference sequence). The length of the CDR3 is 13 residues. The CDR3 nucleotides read TGTGCCAGCAGTTTTCAGGGGAACGCTGAAGCTTTCTTT. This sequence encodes CASSFQGNAEAFF.

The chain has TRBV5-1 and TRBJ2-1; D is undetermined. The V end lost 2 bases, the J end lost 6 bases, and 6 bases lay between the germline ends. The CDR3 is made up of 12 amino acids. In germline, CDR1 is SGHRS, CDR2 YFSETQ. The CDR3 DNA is TGCGCCAGCAGCTTCGGTTTCAATGAGCAGTTCTTC. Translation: CASSFGFNEQFF.

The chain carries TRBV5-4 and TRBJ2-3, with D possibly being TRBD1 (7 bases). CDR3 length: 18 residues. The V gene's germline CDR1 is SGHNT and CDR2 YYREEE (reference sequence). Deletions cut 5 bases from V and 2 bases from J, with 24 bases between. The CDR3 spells CASSLKTGSGEVTDTQYF. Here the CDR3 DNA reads TGTGCCAGCAGTTTAAAGACAGGGTCTGGGGAGGTCACAGATACGCAGTATTTT.

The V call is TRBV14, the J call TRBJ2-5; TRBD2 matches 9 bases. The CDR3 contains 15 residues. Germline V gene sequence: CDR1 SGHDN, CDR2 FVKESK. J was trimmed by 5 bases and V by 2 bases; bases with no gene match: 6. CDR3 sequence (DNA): TGTGCCAGCAGCCAACTCCTAGCGGGAATTGAGACCCAGTACTTC. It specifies CASSQLLAGIETQYF.

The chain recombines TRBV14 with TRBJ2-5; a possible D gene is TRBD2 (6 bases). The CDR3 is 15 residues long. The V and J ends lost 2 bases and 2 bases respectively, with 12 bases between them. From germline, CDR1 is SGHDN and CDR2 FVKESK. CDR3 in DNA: TGTGCCAGCAGCCAATTTCTTAGCGGACAAGAGACCCAGTACTTC. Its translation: CASSQFLSGQETQYF.

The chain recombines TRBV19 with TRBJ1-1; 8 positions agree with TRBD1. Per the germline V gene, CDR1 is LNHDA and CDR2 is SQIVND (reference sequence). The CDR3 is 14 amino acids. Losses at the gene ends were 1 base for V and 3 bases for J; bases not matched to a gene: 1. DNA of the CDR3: TGTGCCAGTAGTATAGGGACAGGGCACACTGAAGCTTTCTTT. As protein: CASSIGTGHTEAFF.

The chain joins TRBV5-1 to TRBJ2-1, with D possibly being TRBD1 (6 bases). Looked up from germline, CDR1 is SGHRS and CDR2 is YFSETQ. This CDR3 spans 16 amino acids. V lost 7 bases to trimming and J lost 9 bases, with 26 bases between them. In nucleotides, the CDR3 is TGCGCCAGCGGTGAATTTACAGGGCTAGTACAGGGTGAGCAGTTCTTC. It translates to CASGEFTGLVQGEQFF.

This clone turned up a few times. CDR3 DNA sequence: TGTGCCAGTAGTATCGGTTGGTTGGGGGGTGGTGAGCAGTTCTTC. This translates into CASSIGWLGGGEQFF. This chain connects TRBV19 to TRBJ2-1, with D perhaps TRBD2 (6 bases). Germline CDR1 LNHDA, CDR2 SQIVND (reference sequence). The V end lost 3 bases, the J end lost 9 bases, and 18 bases lay between the germline ends. The CDR3 runs 15 residues.

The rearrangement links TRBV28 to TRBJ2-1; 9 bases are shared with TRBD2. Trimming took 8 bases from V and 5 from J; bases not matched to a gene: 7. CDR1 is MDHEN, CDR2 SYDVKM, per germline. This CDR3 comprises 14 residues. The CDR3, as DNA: TGTGCCAGCCGCGGGGGGGCCACTCACAATGAGCAGTTCTTC. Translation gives CASRGGATHNEQFF.

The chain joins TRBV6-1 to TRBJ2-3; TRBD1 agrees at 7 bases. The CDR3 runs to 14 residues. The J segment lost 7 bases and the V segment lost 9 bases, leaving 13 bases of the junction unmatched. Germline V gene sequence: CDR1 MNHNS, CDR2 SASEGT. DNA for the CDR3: TGTGCCAGTGCCGGGACAGCTTTCAGTAATACGCAGTATTTT. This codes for CASAGTAFSNTQYF.

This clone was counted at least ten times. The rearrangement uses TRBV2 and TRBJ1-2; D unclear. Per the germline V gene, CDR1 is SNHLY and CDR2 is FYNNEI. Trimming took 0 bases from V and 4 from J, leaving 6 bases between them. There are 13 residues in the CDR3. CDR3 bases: TGTGCCAGCAGTGAAGCAGAGAGCTATGGCTACACCTTC. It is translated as CASSEAESYGYTF.

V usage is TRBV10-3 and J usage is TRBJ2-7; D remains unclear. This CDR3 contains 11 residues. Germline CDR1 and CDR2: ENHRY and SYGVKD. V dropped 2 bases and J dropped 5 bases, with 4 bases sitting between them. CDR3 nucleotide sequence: TGTGCCATCAGTGAGAACAACGAGCAGTACTTC. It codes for CAISENNEQYF.

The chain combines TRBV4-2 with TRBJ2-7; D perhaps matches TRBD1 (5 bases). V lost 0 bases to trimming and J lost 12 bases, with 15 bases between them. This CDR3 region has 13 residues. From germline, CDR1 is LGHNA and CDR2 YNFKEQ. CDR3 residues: CASSQEGTDTMYF. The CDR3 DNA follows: TGTGCCAGCAGCCAAGAGGGTACGGACACTATGTACTTC.

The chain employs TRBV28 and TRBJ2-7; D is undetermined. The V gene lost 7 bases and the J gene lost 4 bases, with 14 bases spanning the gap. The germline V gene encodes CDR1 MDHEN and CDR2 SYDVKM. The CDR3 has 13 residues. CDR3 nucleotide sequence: TGTGCCAGCACCCCCCCCGAGGTTTACGAGCAGTACTTC. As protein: CASTPPEVYEQYF.

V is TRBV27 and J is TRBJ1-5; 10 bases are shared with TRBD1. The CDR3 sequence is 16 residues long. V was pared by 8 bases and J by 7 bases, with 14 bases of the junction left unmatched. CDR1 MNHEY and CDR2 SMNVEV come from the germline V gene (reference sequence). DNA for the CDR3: TGTGCCAGCTGCCGGACAGGGGGGATTTCTGTCCAGCCCCAGCATTTT. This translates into CASCRTGGISVQPQHF.

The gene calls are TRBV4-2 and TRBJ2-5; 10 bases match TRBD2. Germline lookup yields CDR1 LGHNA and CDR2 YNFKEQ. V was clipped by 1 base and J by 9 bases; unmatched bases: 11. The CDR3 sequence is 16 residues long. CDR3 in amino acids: CASSQVGLAGVGPQYF. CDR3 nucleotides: TGTGCCAGCAGCCAAGTGGGTCTAGCGGGAGTAGGGCCCCAGTACTTC.

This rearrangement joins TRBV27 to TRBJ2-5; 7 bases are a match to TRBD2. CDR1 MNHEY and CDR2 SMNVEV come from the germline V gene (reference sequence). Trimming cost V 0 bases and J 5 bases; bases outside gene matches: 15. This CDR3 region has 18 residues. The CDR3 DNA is TGTGCCAGCAGTTTATCGATCGTCCAGCGGGGTGCTAGGGAGACCCAGTACTTC. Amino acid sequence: CASSLSIVQRGARETQYF.

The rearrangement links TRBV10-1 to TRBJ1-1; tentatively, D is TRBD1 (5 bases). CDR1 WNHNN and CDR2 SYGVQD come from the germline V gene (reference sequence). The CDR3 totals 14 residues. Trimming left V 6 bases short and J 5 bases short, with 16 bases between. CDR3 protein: CASSPGPRGTEAFF. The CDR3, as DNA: TGCGCCAGCAGCCCCGGACCTAGGGGTACTGAAGCTTTCTTT.

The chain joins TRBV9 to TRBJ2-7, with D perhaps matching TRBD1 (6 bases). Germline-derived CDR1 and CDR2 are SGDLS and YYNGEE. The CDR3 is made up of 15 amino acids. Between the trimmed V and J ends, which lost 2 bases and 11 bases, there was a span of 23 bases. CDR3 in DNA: TGTGCCAGCAGCGTTTCGCCGTCAGGGGTTGATCCGAAGTACTTC. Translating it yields CASSVSPSGVDPKYF.

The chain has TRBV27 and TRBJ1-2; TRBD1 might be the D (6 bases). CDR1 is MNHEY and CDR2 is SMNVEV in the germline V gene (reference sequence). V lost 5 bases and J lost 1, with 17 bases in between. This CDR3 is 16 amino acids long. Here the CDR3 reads CASSTLQGSFNYGYTF. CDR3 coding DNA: TGTGCCAGCAGTACTTTACAGGGTTCCTTTAACTATGGCTACACCTTC.